This entry lists 24 T cell receptor beta chains sequenced from one sample in a study of T cell responses to AZD1222 COVID-19 vaccine. TCRdb's copy holds only in-frame clones and misses some; the assay was immunoSEQ multiplex PCR. The sample includes roughly 100,000 clones, just over 85% seen only once; the top ten take about 1.4%. The sequencing here drew on peripheral blood, taken on day 0 of AZD1222 vaccination. The receptor set was obtained from an adult in good health.

The chain links TRBV28 to TRBJ1-2; D is uncertain. The CDR3 is 15 amino acids. V lost 3 bases, J lost 4 bases, and 15 bases lay in between. The germline V gene has CDR1 MDHEN and CDR2 SYDVKM. The CDR3, as DNA: TGTGCCAGCAGTTTGCCCCCCAGGAATCTCTATGGCTACACCTTC. Its translation is CASSLPPRNLYGYTF.

V and J are TRBV7-3 and TRBJ2-1; 12 bases are a match to TRBD1. The CDR3 loop spans 15 amino acids. Trimming removed 4 bases from V and 7 bases from J; junction bases left unmatched: 5. Germline V gene data show CDR1 as SGHTA and CDR2 as FQGTGA. The CDR3 loop reads CASSSGTGGMNEQFF. CDR3 in DNA: TGTGCCAGCAGCTCCGGGACAGGGGGCATGAATGAGCAGTTCTTC.

This sequence joins TRBV28 and TRBJ2-2; D is perhaps TRBD2 (5 bases). CDR3 length equals 13 residues. The germline V and J ends were trimmed by 3 bases and 6 bases, with 8 bases remaining between them. Per germline, CDR1 MDHEN and CDR2 SYDVKM. The CDR3 is CASSFAGAGELFF. CDR3 nucleotide sequence: TGTGCCAGCAGTTTTGCCGGGGCCGGGGAGCTGTTTTTT.

This chain joins TRBV28 and TRBJ1-1, with D possibly TRBD1 on 6 matching bases. The CDR3 is 16 residues long. The germline CDR1 and CDR2 sequences are MDHEN and SYDVKM. Trimming removed 2 bases at V and 0 bases at J, with 13 bases between. CDR3 bases: TGTGCCAGCAGTTTAGGACAGTACAACATGAACACTGAAGCTTTCTTT. Amino acid sequence: CASSLGQYNMNTEAFF.

J is TRBJ1-5 and V is TRBV12-3 or TRBV12-4; D gene unclear. This CDR3 is built from 12 residues. Trimming pared 4 bases from V and 0 bases from J, leaving 1 base between. As DNA, the CDR3 is TGTGCCAGCAGTTATAGCAATCAGCCCCAGCATTTT. This gives the protein CASSYSNQPQHF.

V gene TRBV13 combines with J gene TRBJ1-3; 7 nucleotides line up with TRBD1. This CDR3 has 15 residues. Losses at the gene ends were 6 bases for V and 0 bases for J; bases not matched to a gene: 5. Germline assignment: CDR1 PRHDT and CDR2 FYEKMQ (reference sequence). The CDR3 DNA sequence: TGTGCCAGCAGGTGGGGACAGAGCTCTGGAAACACCATATATTTT. This sequence encodes CASRWGQSSGNTIYF.

This clone was seen only once. The junction departs from germline at one end; a sequencing error may be responsible. The chain recombines TRBV2 with TRBJ1-5, with D unresolved. The CDR3 extends over 14 amino acids. Germline CDR1 and CDR2: SNHLY and FYNNEI. The CDR3 sequence is CASNEAHSNQPQHF. The CDR3 bases are TGTGCCAGCAATGAAGCCCATAGCAATCAGCCCCAGCATTTT.

This chain connects TRBV21-1 to TRBJ2-7; the table assigns TRBD1, which was not confirmed against the DNA. TRBV21-1 corresponds to a pseudogene. CDR3 length equals 16 residues. CDR3 amino acids: CASSKRPGHRSYEQYF. In DNA form, the CDR3 reads TGTGCCAGCAGCAAACGACCGGGACACAGGTCCTACGAGCAGTACTTC.

The V and J genes are TRBV11-3 and TRBJ2-2; 10 nucleotides agree with TRBD1. Germline V gene lookup returns CDR1 SGHNT and CDR2 YENEEA. V was pared by 7 bases and J by 2 bases, with 16 bases of the junction left unmatched. The CDR3 extends over 19 amino acids. CDR3 residues: CASTGGQGFLGNNTGELFF. The DNA of the CDR3 is TGTGCCAGCACAGGGGGACAGGGGTTTTTGGGCAATAACACCGGGGAGCTGTTTTTT.

DNA for the CDR3: TGTGCCAGCAGCTCGGACAGCCGCTATGGCTACACCTTC. Translation gives CASSSDSRYGYTF. This rearrangement joins TRBV11-2 to TRBJ1-2, with a possible D match to TRBD1 (6 bases). The CDR3 length is 13 residues. Trimming stripped 4 bases from V and 4 bases from J, with 10 bases between. The V gene's germline CDR1 is SGHAT and CDR2 FQNNGV.

This clone has only one observation. The CDR3 bases are TGCGCCAGCAGCCAAGATAGAGGACAGCAACTAACCTACGAGCAGTACTTC. Amino acids: CASSQDRGQQLTYEQYF. The V call is TRBV4-1, the J call TRBJ2-7; possibly TRBD1 for D (6 bases). This CDR3 is 17 amino acids long. Trimming shortened V by 0 bases and J by 2 bases, and 17 bases separated the two germline ends. CDR1 and CDR2 from the germline V gene are MGHRA and YSYEKL.

The V and J genes are TRBV2 and TRBJ1-3, with TRBD1 matching over 9 bases. This CDR3 contains 16 residues. V was pared by 5 bases and J by 0 bases, with 5 bases of the junction left unmatched. The germline CDR1 and CDR2 sequences are SNHLY and FYNNEI. The CDR3 sequence is CASSMGQGVSGNTIYF. CDR3 nucleotides: TGTGCCAGCAGTATGGGACAGGGTGTCTCTGGAAACACCATATATTTT.

This sequence joins TRBV5-1 and TRBJ2-1; D uncertain. The CDR3 consists of 12 residues. The ends were cut back, 4 bases at V and 6 bases at J, with 8 bases in the middle. The germline gives CDR1 SGHRS, CDR2 YFSETQ. The CDR3 spells CASSERSNEQFF. As DNA, the CDR3 is TGCGCCAGCAGCGAACGGAGCAATGAGCAGTTCTTC.

This rearrangement joins TRBV27 to TRBJ1-1, with 8 bases fitting TRBD1. Germline V gene data show CDR1 as MNHEY and CDR2 as SMNVEV (reference sequence). The ends lost 6 bases at V and 5 bases at J; junction bases unmatched: 11. The CDR3 is made up of 15 amino acids. CDR3 sequence (DNA): TGTGCCAGCAGGCCGCAGGGGGCACGTTGGACTGAAGCTTTCTTT. It encodes CASRPQGARWTEAFF.

The chain recombines TRBV15 with TRBJ1-1; D remains ambiguous. The germline V gene encodes CDR1 LNHNV and CDR2 YYDKDF (reference sequence). The CDR3 sequence is 15 residues long. Trimming took off 0 bases at V and 1 base at J, with 9 bases between the two ends. Written as DNA, the CDR3 is TGTGCCACCAGCAGAGACGGCAGAGAGAACACTGAAGCTTTCTTT. Translating it yields CATSRDGRENTEAFF.

V usage is TRBV5-4 and J usage is TRBJ2-7, with D unresolved. Between the trimmed V and J ends, which lost 0 bases and 2 bases, there was a span of 6 bases. The CDR3 extends over 13 amino acids. Germline values: CDR1 SGHNT, CDR2 YYREEE (reference sequence). The chain's CDR3 is CASSLEGTYEQYF. For the CDR3, the DNA is TGTGCCAGCAGCTTGGAGGGTACCTACGAGCAGTACTTC.

The genes are TRBV28 and TRBJ1-1; 7 nucleotides match TRBD1. Looked up from germline, CDR1 is MDHEN and CDR2 is SYDVKM. The CDR3 has 14 residues. The ends lost 6 bases at V and 1 base at J; junction bases unmatched: 5. The CDR3 DNA follows: TGTGCCAGCAGCTCCGGGACAGCGAACACTGAAGCTTTCTTT. Amino acids: CASSSGTANTEAFF.

V usage is TRBV18 and J usage is TRBJ2-3; no definite D call. Germline-derived CDR1 and CDR2 are KGHSH and LQKENI. Trimming took 2 bases from V and 2 from J, leaving 8 bases between them. This CDR3 is 14 amino acids long. CDR3 protein: CASSPVPATDTQYF. CDR3 bases: TGTGCCAGCTCACCAGTTCCAGCCACAGATACGCAGTATTTT.

J is TRBJ1-5 and V is TRBV28, with D unclear. The germline V gene has CDR1 MDHEN and CDR2 SYDVKM. This CDR3 spans 12 amino acids. V was trimmed by 5 bases and J by 4 bases, leaving 6 bases between them. CDR3 DNA: TGTGCCAGCAGTCCCCCTAATCAGCCCCAGCATTTT. Its translation is CASSPPNQPQHF.

J is TRBJ1-2 and V is TRBV9, with 7 bases that match TRBD1. CDR1 and CDR2 from the germline V gene are SGDLS and YYNGEE. Trimming removed 3 bases from V and 8 bases from J; junction bases left unmatched: 13. This CDR3 has 15 amino acids. CDR3 region: CASSETGSQRRGYTF. The CDR3 DNA is TGTGCCAGCAGCGAGACAGGGTCACAAAGGAGGGGCTACACCTTC.

The V gene is TRBV24-1, the J gene TRBJ1-2, with 7 bases fitting TRBD1. Trimming at V came to 4 bases and at J to 4 bases, leaving 2 bases not matched to a gene. CDR1 is KGHDR, CDR2 SFDVKD, per germline. This CDR3 contains 13 residues. CDR3 sequence (DNA): TGTGCCACCAGTGACTACAGGGGCTATGGCTACACCTTC. Protein product: CATSDYRGYGYTF.

This clone has just one count. This rearrangement joins TRBV4-3 to TRBJ1-1; 9 nucleotides match TRBD1. V shed 0 bases and J 2 bases; nucleotides not matched to a gene: 13. Per germline, CDR1 LGHNA and CDR2 YSLEER. CDR3 length equals 19 residues. CDR3 protein: CASSQDTPGTGLLNTEAFF. CDR3 DNA: TGCGCCAGCAGCCAAGATACCCCCGGGACAGGGCTTTTAAACACTGAAGCTTTCTTT.

The V call is TRBV11-2, the J call TRBJ1-5; D unclear. Trimming removed 0 bases from V and 2 bases from J, with 11 bases in between. Germline V CDR1 and CDR2: SGHAT, FQNNGV. The CDR3 sequence is 16 residues long. CDR3 residues: CASSLDHSRGNQPQHF. CDR3 DNA sequence: TGTGCCAGCAGCTTAGACCACAGTCGTGGCAATCAGCCCCAGCATTTT.

The chain joins TRBV19 to TRBJ1-5; no clear D. Germline values: CDR1 LNHDA, CDR2 SQIVND (reference sequence). The CDR3 loop spans 16 amino acids. V lost 3 bases to trimming and J lost 0 bases, with 12 bases between them. CDR3 loop: CASSMWAGASNQPQHF. DNA for the CDR3: TGTGCCAGTAGTATGTGGGCAGGAGCTAGCAATCAGCCCCAGCATTTT.